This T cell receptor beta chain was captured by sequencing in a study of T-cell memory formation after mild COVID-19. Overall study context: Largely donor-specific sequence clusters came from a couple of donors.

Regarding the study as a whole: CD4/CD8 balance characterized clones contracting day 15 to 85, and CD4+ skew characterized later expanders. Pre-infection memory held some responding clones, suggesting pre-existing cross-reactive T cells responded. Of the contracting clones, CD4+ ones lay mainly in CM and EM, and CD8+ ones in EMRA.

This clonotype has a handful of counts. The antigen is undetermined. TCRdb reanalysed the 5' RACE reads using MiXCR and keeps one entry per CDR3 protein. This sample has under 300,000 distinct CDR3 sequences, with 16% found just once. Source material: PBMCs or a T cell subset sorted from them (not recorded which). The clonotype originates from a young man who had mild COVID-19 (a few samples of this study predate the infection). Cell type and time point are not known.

The CDR3 loop reads CASSPPGTAKNEQFF. The DNA of the CDR3 is TGTGCCAGCAGCCCACCCGGGACAGCTAAAAATGAGCAGTTCTTC. The chain links TRBV7-9 to TRBJ2-1, with TRBD1 matching over 7 bases. Losses at the gene ends were 5 bases for V and 7 bases for J; bases not matched to a gene: 11. CDR1 SEHNR and CDR2 FQNEAQ come from the germline V gene (reference sequence). This CDR3 has 15 residues.